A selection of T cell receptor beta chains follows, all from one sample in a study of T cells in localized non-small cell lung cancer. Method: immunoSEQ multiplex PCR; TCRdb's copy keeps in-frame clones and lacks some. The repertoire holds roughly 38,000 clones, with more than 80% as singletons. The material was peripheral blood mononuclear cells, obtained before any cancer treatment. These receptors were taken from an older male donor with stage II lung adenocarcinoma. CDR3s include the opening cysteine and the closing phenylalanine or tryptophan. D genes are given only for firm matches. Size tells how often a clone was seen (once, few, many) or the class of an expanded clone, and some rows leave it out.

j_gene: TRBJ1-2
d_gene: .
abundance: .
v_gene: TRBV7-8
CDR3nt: TGTGCCAGCACCCGCACCCGGCAGAACTATGGCTACACCTTC
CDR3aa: CASTRTRQNYGYTF

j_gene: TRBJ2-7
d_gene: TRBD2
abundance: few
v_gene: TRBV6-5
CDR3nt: TGTGCCAGCAGTTCCTGGACTAGCGGAACCTACGAGCAGTACTTC
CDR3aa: CASSSWTSGTYEQYF

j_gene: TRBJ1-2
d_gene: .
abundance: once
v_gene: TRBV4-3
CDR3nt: TGCGCCAGCAGCCAAGAGTTAATGGGTGGGACTAACTATGGCTACACCTTC
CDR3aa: CASSQELMGGTNYGYTF

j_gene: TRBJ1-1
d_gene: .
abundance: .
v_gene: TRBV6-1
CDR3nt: TGTGCCAGCAGTGAACTGACCCGTACTGAAGCTTTCTTT
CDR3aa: CASSELTRTEAFF

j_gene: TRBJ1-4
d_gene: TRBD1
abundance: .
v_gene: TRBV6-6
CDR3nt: TGTGCCAGCAGGGGACAGGGTTCAACTGAAAAACTGTTTTTT
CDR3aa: CASRGQGSTEKLFF

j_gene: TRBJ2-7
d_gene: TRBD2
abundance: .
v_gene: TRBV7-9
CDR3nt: TGTGCCAGCAGCGTGACTAGCGGGAGAGGCGAGCAGTACTTC
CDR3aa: CASSVTSGRGEQYF

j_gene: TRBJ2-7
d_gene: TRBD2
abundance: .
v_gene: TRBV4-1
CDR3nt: TGCGCCAGCAGCCAAGACCCAGCGGGAGGCATTCCAGCGTACGAGCAGTACTTC
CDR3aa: CASSQDPAGGIPAYEQYF

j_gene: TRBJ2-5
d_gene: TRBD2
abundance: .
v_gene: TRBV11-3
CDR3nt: TGTGCCAGCAGCGCGGGGGGAGAGACCCAGTACTTC
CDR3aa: CASSAGGETQYF

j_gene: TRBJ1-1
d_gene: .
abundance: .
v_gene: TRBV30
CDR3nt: TGTGCCTGGAGTGAGGGTCCGAACACTGAAGCTTTCTTT
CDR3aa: CAWSEGPNTEAFF

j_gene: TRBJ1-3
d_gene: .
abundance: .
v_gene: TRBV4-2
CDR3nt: TGTGCCAGCAGCCAAGATCGGGGGGCGTCCGGAAACACCATATATTTT
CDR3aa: CASSQDRGASGNTIYF

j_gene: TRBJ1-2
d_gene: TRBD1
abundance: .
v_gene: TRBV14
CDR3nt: TGTGCCAGCAGCCAACCCGGGACAGGGGGGGAAGGTGGCTACACCTTC
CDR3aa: CASSQPGTGGEGGYTF

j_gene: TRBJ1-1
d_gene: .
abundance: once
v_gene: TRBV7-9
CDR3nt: TGTGCCAGCAGCCGGGAGAACAGGGAGAGGAACACTGAAGCTTTCTTT
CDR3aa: CASSRENRERNTEAFF

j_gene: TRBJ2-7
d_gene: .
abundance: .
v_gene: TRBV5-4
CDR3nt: TGTGCCAGCAGCTTAGTTGGGGCAGGGGGGGATGACGAGCAGTACTTC
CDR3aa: CASSLVGAGGDDEQYF

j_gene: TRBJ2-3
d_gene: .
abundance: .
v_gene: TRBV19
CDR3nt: TGTGCCAGCCGTCTAGCTTATGGCACAGATACGCAGTATTTT
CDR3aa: CASRLAYGTDTQYF

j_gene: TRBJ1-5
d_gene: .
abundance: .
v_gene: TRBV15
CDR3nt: TGTGCCACCAGCAGAGCTCCGAGTCAGCCCCAGCATTTT
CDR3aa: CATSRAPSQPQHF

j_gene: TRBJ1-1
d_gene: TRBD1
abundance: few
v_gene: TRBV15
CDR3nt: TGTGCCACCAGCAGACTGGACAGGGTAGGAACTGAAGCTTTCTTT
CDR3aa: CATSRLDRVGTEAFF